This T cell receptor (beta chain) emerged from a study of T cell repertoires in ileal Crohn's disease. Study in general: About half of patients got postoperative therapy: approximately twelve thiopurines, 18 anti-TNF. M6 samples are neoterminal ileum biopsies from postoperative colonoscopy.

Of note for this clone: The antigen is undetermined.

Notes on the study in general: All patients with clonality above 26.8% had endoscopic recurrence.

V was cut by 6 bases and J by 4 bases, with 11 bases left in between. This CDR3 has 13 amino acids. From germline, CDR1 is SGHRS and CDR2 YFSETQ. Clones were read by immunoSEQ multiplex PCR, and TCRdb kept only the in-frame ones, dropping some. The sample shows 2,500 to 3,500 clones, 75% to 90% of them seen only once. Sample time point: neoterminal ileum biopsy at postoperative endoscopy, about 6 months after surgery. Sequenced material: ileal tissue. V usage is TRBV5-1 and J usage is TRBJ2-1; TRBD2 might be the D (5 bases). The receptor was derived from an adult with Crohn's disease. The CDR3 loop reads CASIRGSYNEQFF. The CDR3 nucleotides are TGCGCCAGCATACGGGGATCATACAATGAGCAGTTCTTC. The whole variable domain, remainder taken from reference TRBV5-1 and TRBJ2-1, is KAGVTQTPRYLIKTRGQQVTLSCSPISGHRSVSWYQQTPGQGLQFLFEYFSETQRNKGNFPGRFSGRQFSNSRSEMNVSTLELGDSALYLCASIRGSYNEQFFGPGTRLTVL.